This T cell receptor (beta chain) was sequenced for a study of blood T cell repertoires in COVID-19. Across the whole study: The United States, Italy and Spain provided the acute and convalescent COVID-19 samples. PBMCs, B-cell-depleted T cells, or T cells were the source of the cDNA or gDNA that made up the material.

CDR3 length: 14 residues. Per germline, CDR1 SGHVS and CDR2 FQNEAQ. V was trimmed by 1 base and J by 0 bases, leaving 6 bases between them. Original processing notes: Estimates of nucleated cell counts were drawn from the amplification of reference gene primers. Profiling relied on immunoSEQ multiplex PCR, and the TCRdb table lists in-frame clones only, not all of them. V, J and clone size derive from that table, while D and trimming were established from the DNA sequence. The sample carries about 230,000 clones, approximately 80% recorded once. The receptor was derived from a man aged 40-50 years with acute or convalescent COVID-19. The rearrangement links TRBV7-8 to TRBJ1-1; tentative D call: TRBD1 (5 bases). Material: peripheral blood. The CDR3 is CASSLDRLNTEAFF. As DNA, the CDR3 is TGTGCCAGCAGCTTAGACAGGTTGAACACTGAAGCTTTCTTT.